This T cell receptor beta chain was sequenced in a study of T cells in Graves' hyperthyroidism and ophthalmopathy. TCR beta CDR3 regions were amplified from RNA transcripts. During a first-round RT-PCR of the TCR CDR3, the HTBI primer set was used. Via MiXCR, TCRdb re-called the multiplex PCR reads, giving one row per CDR3 protein. There are nearly 600,000 distinct CDR3 sequences in the sample; about 14% occur only once, and over 6% lies in the top ten. About this clonotype: Antigen: not known.

The study's findings and limits: Blood also carried most thyroid clonotypes expanded above 0.001.

The clonotype comes from a woman in her late teens or twenties with Graves' ophthalmopathy. Input material: blood.

CDR3 region: CASSPTGTEDYGYTF. The CDR3, as DNA: TGCGCCAGCAGCCCCACCGGGACTGAAGATTATGGCTACACCTTC. This chain links TRBV4-1 with TRBJ1-2; D is perhaps TRBD1 (5 bases). The CDR3 is 15 residues long. Trimming took 4 bases from V and 5 from J, leaving 17 bases between them. Per the germline V gene, CDR1 is MGHRA and CDR2 is YSYEKL.